The sequence of this T cell receptor (beta chain) was determined in a study of beta chain features in type 1 diabetes. Study results and caveats: The naive, central memory and Treg TCRB repertoires looked more alike in patients than they did in healthy donors. The analysis here could not establish whether HLA type shapes TCRB rearrangement.

CDR1 and CDR2 from the germline V gene are SGHTA and FQGNSA. The CDR3 sequence is 14 residues long. The germline V and J ends were trimmed by 0 bases and 3 bases, with 8 bases remaining between them. Investigators reverse transcribed all isolated RNA, so they sequenced expressed TCRB transcripts. Some clones are missing from TCRdb's copy, which holds only in-frame ones; the method was immunoSEQ multiplex PCR. Seen here are around 340,000 clones, about 20% observed once, and the top ten hold about 0.045%. As regards this clone: Its antigen is unidentified.

The chain combines TRBV7-2 with TRBJ1-2; D remains ambiguous. The sequenced sample was naive CD4+ T cells from blood. The receptor's source is a young woman in good health. The CDR3 reads CASSLALADYGYTF. CDR3 in DNA: TGTGCCAGCAGCTTAGCCCTTGCGGACTATGGCTACACCTTC.